These 17 T cell receptor beta chains originate from one sample sequenced in a study of T cell responses to AZD1222 COVID-19 vaccine. The data were produced by immunoSEQ multiplex PCR, yet TCRdb's version contains in-frame clones alone and is incomplete. The repertoire has 110,000 to 150,000 clones, 75% to 90% of them found once; the top ten carry around 8%. The source material was peripheral blood, sampled on day 0 of AZD1222 vaccination. These receptors originate from an adult in good health.

As DNA, the CDR3 is TGCGCCAGCAGCCGGCTAGGAGAGACCCAGTACTTC. It encodes CASSRLGETQYF. The chain combines TRBV5-1 with TRBJ2-5; D uncertain. CDR3 length: 12 residues. Trimming removed 4 bases from V and 4 bases from J, with 8 bases in between. CDR1 is SGHRS, CDR2 YFSETQ, per germline.

CDR3 sequence (DNA): TGTGCCAGCAGTATCCCGGGACAGGGTTTCTCCTGGGGGACCCAGTACTTC. It translates to CASSIPGQGFSWGTQYF. The chain uses TRBV27 and TRBJ2-5, with 9 bases matching TRBD1. The ends lost 5 bases at V and 7 bases at J; junction bases unmatched: 17. This CDR3 region has 17 residues. Germline V gene sequence: CDR1 MNHEY, CDR2 SMNVEV (reference sequence).

The CDR3 DNA is TGTGCCAGCAGCTTCCGCACTTCCTACGAGCAGTACTTC. It is translated as CASSFRTSYEQYF. The chain combines TRBV11-2 with TRBJ2-7; D call uncertain. The V end lost 3 bases, the J end lost 1 base, and 7 bases lay between the germline ends. Germline-derived CDR1 and CDR2 are SGHAT and FQNNGV. CDR3 length: 13 amino acids.

The gene calls are TRBV13 and TRBJ2-1; 10 bases map to TRBD2. The CDR3 spans 19 residues. J lost 0 bases, V lost 5 bases, and 13 bases had no gene match. Germline V gene sequence: CDR1 PRHDT, CDR2 FYEKMQ (reference sequence). CDR3 bases: TGTGCCAGCAGCCCGGGGAATAGCGGGGGGATAAGCTCCTACAATGAGCAGTTCTTC. As protein: CASSPGNSGGISSYNEQFF.

The chain uses TRBV11-2 and TRBJ1-2, with D maybe TRBD1 (6 bases). V was clipped by 8 bases and J by 2 bases, with 18 bases between them. The CDR3 spans 15 residues. Germline V lookup: CDR1 SGHAT, CDR2 FQNNGV. CDR3 residues: CASPRGADGNYGYTF. The CDR3 DNA reads TGTGCCAGCCCCAGGGGTGCGGACGGGAACTATGGCTACACCTTC.

The genes are TRBV18 and TRBJ2-5; no firm D call. The CDR3 contains 12 residues. The germline V gene has CDR1 KGHSH and CDR2 LQKENI. V was shortened by 1 base and J by 2 bases, with 2 bases between the two germline ends. CDR3 in amino acids: CASSPLQETQYF. The CDR3 coding sequence is TGTGCCAGCTCACCACTACAAGAGACCCAGTACTTC.

The rearrangement links TRBV27 to TRBJ1-2, with 7 nucleotides matching TRBD1. V shed 5 bases and J 4 bases; nucleotides not matched to a gene: 13. The CDR3 has 16 residues. The germline V gene has CDR1 MNHEY and CDR2 SMNVEV (reference sequence). This CDR3 reads CASSTIQGTDFYGYTF. CDR3 coding DNA: TGTGCCAGCAGTACAATACAGGGGACCGACTTCTATGGCTACACCTTC.

This rearrangement joins TRBV10-3 to TRBJ1-1; weak D call: TRBD1 (5 bases). V lost 2 bases to trimming and J lost 7 bases, with 17 bases between them. The CDR3 spans 15 residues. The germline gives CDR1 ENHRY, CDR2 SYGVKD. The chain's CDR3 is CAISEGEGSVNEAFF. CDR3 in DNA: TGTGCCATCAGTGAGGGGGAGGGGTCCGTCAATGAAGCTTTCTTT.

With regard to this clone: The same CDR3 can be traced to other DNA sequences in this sample. The rearrangement joins TRBV7-2 to TRBJ2-1; 10 nucleotides line up with TRBD2. There are 16 residues in the CDR3. Germline V gene sequence: CDR1 SGHTA, CDR2 FQGNSA. The trim removed 2 bases at V and 7 bases at J, leaving 8 bases unmatched. This CDR3 reads CASSLWVAGGLNEQFF. DNA for the CDR3: TGTGCCAGCAGCTTATGGGTAGCGGGAGGATTAAATGAGCAGTTCTTC.

This chain links TRBV5-1 with TRBJ1-2; D is uncertain. CDR3 length: 17 amino acids. From germline, CDR1 is SGHRS and CDR2 YFSETQ. Trimming left V 0 bases short and J 8 bases short, with 23 bases between. The CDR3 loop is CASSLAPQNSQSGGYTF. The CDR3 DNA reads TGCGCCAGCAGCTTGGCCCCACAGAACTCCCAATCTGGGGGCTACACCTTC.

The chain recombines TRBV28 with TRBJ1-4; D ambiguous. The CDR3 extends over 13 amino acids. Trimming cost V 2 bases and J 8 bases, with 9 bases left between them. The germline gives CDR1 MDHEN, CDR2 SYDVKM. The CDR3 coding sequence is TGTGCCAGCAGTTTACTAGTTCGGGAAAAACTGTTTTTT. Protein sequence: CASSLLVREKLFF. Looking up the rest from reference TRBV28 and TRBJ1-4 gives the full variable domain: DVKVTQSSRYLVKRTGEKVFLECVQDMDHENMFWYRQDPGLGLRLIYFSYDVKMKEKGDIPEGYSVSREKKERFSLILESASTNQTSMYLCASSLLVREKLFFGSGTQLSVL.

The V call is TRBV24-1, the J call TRBJ2-5; 9 positions agree with TRBD1. From germline, CDR1 is KGHDR and CDR2 SFDVKD. This CDR3 has 22 amino acids. Losses at the gene ends were 1 base for V and 1 base for J; bases not matched to a gene: 21. The CDR3 loop reads CATSDFATGGPGTGLPQETQYF. The CDR3 DNA is TGTGCCACCAGTGATTTCGCAACAGGCGGGCCCGGGACAGGGTTACCCCAAGAGACCCAGTACTTC.

V is TRBV18 and J is TRBJ1-6, with D possibly being TRBD1 (5 bases). Germline assignment: CDR1 KGHSH and CDR2 LQKENI. V gave up 4 bases and J gave up 9 bases, with 16 bases separating them. The CDR3 runs to 15 residues. This chain's CDR3 is CASSQGPADSSPLHF. CDR3 DNA: TGTGCCAGCTCACAGGGGCCGGCCGACAGTTCACCCCTCCACTTT.

The genes are TRBV24-1 and TRBJ2-3; D call uncertain. The CDR3 length is 14 residues. V was cut by 4 bases and J by 0 bases, with 7 bases left in between. Germline lookup yields CDR1 KGHDR and CDR2 SFDVKD. The CDR3 DNA reads as TGTGCCACCAGTGACAAAGTAAGCACAGATACGCAGTATTTT. This translates into CATSDKVSTDTQYF.

The chain joins TRBV4-2 to TRBJ2-7; D gene uncertain. Trimming took off 5 bases at V and 3 bases at J, with 17 bases between the two ends. The CDR3 has 15 amino acids. Germline CDR1 and CDR2: LGHNA and YNFKEQ. In nucleotides, the CDR3 is TGTGCCAGCAGCTCACGGGCCTTAAACTTCTACGAGCAGTACTTC. It yields the protein CASSSRALNFYEQYF.

V gene TRBV7-2 combines with J gene TRBJ2-3; 7 bases match TRBD2. This CDR3 region has 16 residues. Germline CDR1 SGHTA, CDR2 FQGNSA. V dropped 5 bases and J dropped 4; count of bases not matched to a gene: 12. The CDR3 loop is CASSQRGRERADTQYF. The CDR3 bases are TGTGCCAGCAGCCAGCGGGGACGGGAGAGGGCAGATACGCAGTATTTT.

The chain recombines TRBV28 with TRBJ1-2, with a tentative D call TRBD1 (5 bases). The germline V gene has CDR1 MDHEN and CDR2 SYDVKM. CDR3 length: 14 amino acids. V was clipped by 6 bases and J by 4 bases, with 15 bases between them. In nucleotides, the CDR3 is TGTGCCAGCAGACCCGAAGACAGACTCTATGGCTACACCTTC. It encodes CASRPEDRLYGYTF.